One and the same sample provided the 10 T cell receptor beta chains below, sequenced in a study of T cells in Graves' hyperthyroidism and ophthalmopathy (dated by TCRdb to the late 2010s). The library was made by multiplex PCR. The listed sequencing device is Illumina HiSeq 2000. Amplification of TCR beta CDR3 regions was carried out from RNA transcripts. A first-round RT-PCR of the TCR CDR3 used the HTBI primer set with the Qiagen OneStep RT-PCR kit. TCRdb took the public reads, trimmed them with fastp at Q25, ran MiXCR for clone calling and kept in-frame beta chains. Here each entry gathers all rows of one CDR3 protein and keeps the most common genes and DNA. The sample includes about 640,000 distinct CDR3 sequences, with less than 25% observed a single time. The biggest ten clones account for 30% to 40% of the sample. Sequenced input: blood. These receptors originate from a man between 25 and 39 years old with Graves' ophthalmopathy.

In its sample, this clonotype was seen many times. The chain couples TRBV11-2 to TRBJ2-3, with a weak D call TRBD2 (5 bases). CDR3 size: 14 residues. Trimming took 0 bases from V and 4 from J, leaving 8 bases between them. Looked up from germline, CDR1 is SGHAT and CDR2 is FQNNGV. CDR3 sequence: CASSLDGISDTQYF. The DNA for the CDR3 is TGTGCCAGCAGCTTAGACGGGATTTCAGATACGCAGTATTTT.

This chain joins TRBV4-1 and TRBJ1-1, with 7 bases lining up with TRBD1. Per the germline V gene, CDR1 is MGHRA and CDR2 is YSYEKL. This CDR3 is 18 amino acids long. J was trimmed by 5 bases and V by 0 bases; bases with no gene match: 15. The CDR3 is CASSQDNYRGPPRTEAFF. CDR3 nucleotide sequence: TGCGCCAGCAGCCAAGATAATTACAGGGGCCCGCCGCGGACTGAAGCTTTCTTT.

In this sample, this clonotype turned up a few times. The chain is built from TRBV20-1 and TRBJ2-3; no reliable D call. Trimming removed 5 bases from V and 6 bases from J, with 15 bases in between. The CDR3 has 13 residues. Germline V CDR1 and CDR2: DFQATT, SNEGSKA (reference sequence). DNA of the CDR3: TGCAGTGCTCAAAATCAAGTCGTCGATACGCAGTATTTT. Residues: CSAQNQVVDTQYF.

The chain combines TRBV28 with TRBJ2-1, with D tentatively TRBD2 (5 bases). This CDR3 contains 15 residues. Trimming pared 2 bases from V and 7 bases from J, leaving 15 bases between. CDR1 is MDHEN and CDR2 is SYDVKM in the germline V gene. The CDR3 protein is CASSLATLGGNEQFF. As DNA, the CDR3 is TGTGCCAGCAGTTTAGCAACCCTTGGCGGGAATGAGCAGTTCTTC.

This clonotype was seen only a few times. The chain couples TRBV29-1 to TRBJ2-3, with D possibly matching TRBD2 (5 bases). Trimming pared 3 bases from V and 1 base from J, leaving 11 bases between. CDR1 is SQVTM, CDR2 ANQGSEA, per germline. The CDR3 extends over 14 amino acids. The CDR3: CSVDLALGTDTQYF. Written as DNA, the CDR3 is TGCAGCGTTGATCTAGCTCTCGGCACAGATACGCAGTATTTT.

V usage is TRBV6-2 or TRBV6-3 and J usage is TRBJ1-4; no clear D gene. CDR3 length equals 16 residues. Deletions cut 2 bases from V and 8 bases from J, with 18 bases between. Germline V gives CDR1 MNHEY, CDR2 SVGEGT. The CDR3 DNA follows: TGTGCCAGCAGTTACCCCGCTGGACCCGTCATGGAAAAACTGTTTTTT. Its translation is CASSYPAGPVMEKLFF.

Only a few counts were recorded for this clonotype. CDR3 residues: CASSLDWSEAFF. CDR3 coding DNA: TGTGCCAGCAGCTTAGACTGGTCTGAAGCTTTCTTT. The V call is TRBV11-2, the J call TRBJ1-1; D ambiguous. This CDR3 region has 12 residues. Per germline, CDR1 SGHAT and CDR2 FQNNGV. The germline V and J ends were trimmed by 0 bases and 6 bases, with 5 bases remaining between them.

V and J are TRBV28 and TRBJ2-7; the match to TRBD2 covers 9 bases. CDR3 size: 15 residues. Germline assignment: CDR1 MDHEN and CDR2 SYDVKM. J gave up 1 base and V 6 bases, and 7 bases lay outside the gene matches. The CDR3: CASSHASGTSYEQYF. In nucleotides, the CDR3 is TGTGCCAGCAGCCACGCTAGCGGGACTTCCTACGAGCAGTACTTC.

The rearrangement uses TRBV7-2 and TRBJ2-7; no firm D call. With 3 bases removed from V and 1 base from J, the gap between germline ends came to 13 bases. The CDR3 loop spans 15 amino acids. Germline loops: CDR1 SGHTA, CDR2 FQGNSA. The CDR3 sequence: CASSLVAAQSYEQYF. For the CDR3, the DNA is TGTGCCAGCAGCTTGGTGGCGGCCCAATCCTACGAGCAGTACTTC.

This chain joins TRBV15 and TRBJ2-3, with D tentatively TRBD2 (5 bases). Germline V lookup: CDR1 LNHNV, CDR2 YYDKDF (reference sequence). V lost 3 bases and J 6 bases, leaving 16 bases between the germline ends. The CDR3 consists of 15 residues. The CDR3 region has the DNA TGTGCCACCAGCAGCGGGGAACAAAGGAGGGATACGCAGTATTTT. As protein: CATSSGEQRRDTQYF.